These T cell receptor beta chains were read from a single sample in a study of PD-1 blockade in classical Hodgkin lymphoma. The method was immunoSEQ multiplex PCR; TCRdb's version includes in-frame clones alone and lacks a portion of them. Of approximately 30,000 clones listed, around four fifths are singletons. This specimen was peripheral blood mononuclear cells (PBMCs), taken before the second cycle of nivolumab. The receptors stem from a human donor with classical Hodgkin lymphoma. Each CDR3 is given with its conserved first and last residue. The order of the fields is J gene, V gene, D gene, clone size, CDR3 DNA, CDR3 protein. A D gene is named only where the DNA matches it firmly. A row's size may be missing; if present it is once, few, many or a size class.

J: TRBJ1-5
V: TRBV30
D: NA
size: NA
DNA: TGTGCCTGGAGTGAGGGGGGCAATCAGCCCCAGCATTTT
CDR3: CAWSEGGNQPQHF

J: TRBJ1-4
V: TRBV5-1
D: TRBD1
size: NA
DNA: TGCGCCAGCAGCCCGGGACAGGGACCAAATGAAAAACTGTTTTTT
CDR3: CASSPGQGPNEKLFF

J: TRBJ1-4
V: TRBV13
D: NA
size: NA
DNA: TGTGCCAGCAGCCTAGGGGCAACTAATGAAAAACTGTTTTTT
CDR3: CASSLGATNEKLFF

J: TRBJ2-3
V: TRBV9
D: NA
size: NA
DNA: TGTGCCAGCAGCGTAGGTACTCGGGGGACAGATACGCAGTATTTT
CDR3: CASSVGTRGTDTQYF

J: TRBJ2-1
V: TRBV7-8
D: TRBD2
size: NA
DNA: TGTGCCAGCAGCTTGACTAGCGGGAGGGCAAATGAGCAGTTCTTC
CDR3: CASSLTSGRANEQFF

J: TRBJ1-2
V: TRBV7-9
D: NA
size: NA
DNA: TGTGCCAGCAGCGCCAAGGGCGGCTACACCTTC
CDR3: CASSAKGGYTF

J: TRBJ2-7
V: TRBV11-2
D: TRBD2
size: NA
DNA: TGTGCCAGCAGCCCTCTACGGCGGGACTATCGCTACGAGCAGTACTTC
CDR3: CASSPLRRDYRYEQYF

J: TRBJ1-4
V: TRBV4-2
D: NA
size: medium-sized
DNA: TGTGCCAGCAGCCAAGGTCGACATGAAAAACTGTTTTTT
CDR3: CASSQGRHEKLFF

J: TRBJ2-6
V: TRBV2
D: NA
size: NA
DNA: TGTGCCAGCACCCCCGGGTGGTCTGGGGCCAACGTCCTGACTTTC
CDR3: CASTPGWSGANVLTF

J: TRBJ1-1
V: TRBV4-2
D: TRBD1
size: NA
DNA: TGTGCCAGCAGCCCAGGGGGGGGCACTGAAGCTTTCTTT
CDR3: CASSPGGGTEAFF

J: TRBJ2-1
V: TRBV6-4
D: TRBD2
size: medium-sized
DNA: TGTGCCAGCAGTGAAGCGGGGGGCTACAATGAGCAGTTCTTC
CDR3: CASSEAGGYNEQFF

J: TRBJ2-3
V: TRBV4-2
D: TRBD2
size: NA
DNA: TGTGCCAGCAGCCAAGAGGGTAGCGGGAGGACAGATACGCAGTATTTT
CDR3: CASSQEGSGRTDTQYF

J: TRBJ1-1
V: TRBV18
D: TRBD1
size: NA
DNA: TGTGCCAGCTCACCAGCACAGGGGGCTTGGAACACTGAAGCTTTCTTT
CDR3: CASSPAQGAWNTEAFF

J: TRBJ2-7
V: TRBV4-2
D: TRBD2
size: NA
DNA: TGTGCCAGCAGCCAGCGGGAGGGAAGCTCCTACGAGCAGTACTTC
CDR3: CASSQREGSSYEQYF

J: TRBJ1-5
V: TRBV7-2
D: NA
size: NA
DNA: TGTGCCAGCAGCTTAGAGGCCAATCAGCCCCAGCATTTT
CDR3: CASSLEANQPQHF

J: TRBJ2-5
V: TRBV29-1
D: NA
size: once
DNA: TGCAGCGTTGAGGTACGGACGGGGGAGACCCAGTACTTC
CDR3: CSVEVRTGETQYF

J: TRBJ2-3
V: TRBV7-6
D: NA
size: once
DNA: TGTGCCAGCAGCTCTGGAGAGGTAGCAGATACGCAGTATTTT
CDR3: CASSSGEVADTQYF

J: TRBJ1-5
V: TRBV19
D: NA
size: once
DNA: TGTGCCAGTAGTATAGCAGGGTGGGGTCATCAGCCCCAGCATTTT
CDR3: CASSIAGWGHQPQHF

J: TRBJ2-1
V: TRBV29-1
D: NA
size: NA
DNA: TGCAGCGTTGAGGGCCAAGGGATAGGCAATGAGCAGTTCTTC
CDR3: CSVEGQGIGNEQFF

J: TRBJ1-5
V: TRBV19
D: NA
size: NA
DNA: TGTGCCAGTAGTATAGGAGTGTATAGCAATCAGCCCCAGCATTTT
CDR3: CASSIGVYSNQPQHF

J: TRBJ2-1
V: TRBV6-4
D: TRBD2
size: NA
DNA: TGTGCCAGCAGACAAACTAGCGGGGGGTTCCTTTCCAACAATGAGCAGTTCTTC
CDR3: CASRQTSGGFLSNNEQFF

J: TRBJ2-5
V: TRBV20-1
D: NA
size: NA
DNA: TGCAGTGCTATTCCTCAAGAGACCCAGTACTTC
CDR3: CSAIPQETQYF

J: TRBJ2-2
V: TRBV6-4
D: NA
size: few
DNA: TGTGCCAGCAGTGACTCACGGGGTGCCGGGGAGCTGTTTTTT
CDR3: CASSDSRGAGELFF

J: TRBJ2-7
V: TRBV27
D: TRBD2
size: NA
DNA: TGTGCCAGCAGTTTCTCCGGGACTAGCGGGAGGGCCTCCTACGAGCAGTACTTC
CDR3: CASSFSGTSGRASYEQYF

J: TRBJ1-4
V: TRBV28
D: NA
size: NA
DNA: TGTGCCAGCAGTTTTAGGGAAAAACTGTTTTTT
CDR3: CASSFREKLFF

J: TRBJ2-1
V: TRBV28
D: TRBD1
size: few
DNA: TGTGCCAGCACTTCACTCAAGACAGGGGTAGGCAATGAGCAGTTCTTC
CDR3: CASTSLKTGVGNEQFF

J: TRBJ1-4
V: TRBV10-2
D: TRBD1
size: NA
DNA: TGCGCCAGCAGTGAAGTGTTCAGGGCGGACAGGGGGGGTGAAAAACTGTTTTTT
CDR3: CASSEVFRADRGGEKLFF

J: TRBJ1-3
V: TRBV30
D: NA
size: NA
DNA: TGTGCCTGGGGATCTGGAAACACCATATATTTT
CDR3: CAWGSGNTIYF

J: TRBJ2-1
V: TRBV7-6
D: NA
size: once
DNA: TGTGCCAGCAGCTTAGCGGAGGGGGGGTACAATGAGCAGTTCTTC
CDR3: CASSLAEGGYNEQFF

J: TRBJ2-7
V: TRBV19
D: TRBD2
size: NA
DNA: TGTGCCAGTAGTATTACTAGCGGGAGGTCGTCCTACGAGCAGTACTTC
CDR3: CASSITSGRSSYEQYF